This entry concerns a single T cell receptor beta chain. The data are from a study of T-cell reconstitution after alpha-beta-depleted transplantation in children. Researchers prepared the TCRbeta library using unique molecular identifiers, the study reports. MiXCR, run by TCRdb on the PCR reads, gives a single entry per CDR3 protein. Here the sample spans fewer than 400,000 distinct CDR3 sequences, roughly 20% being singletons. Germline V CDR1 and CDR2: ENHRY, SYGVKD. The ends lost 4 bases at V and 4 bases at J; junction bases unmatched: 8. The CDR3 sequence is 15 residues long. The chain carries TRBV10-3 and TRBJ1-1, with 8 bases identical to TRBD1. Source: PBMCs from the stem cell graft donor, taken from the stem cell graft. The receptor was isolated from a human donor who donated a stem cell graft to a child with acute myeloid leukemia. Here the CDR3 DNA reads TGTGCCATCAGTGCACGGGCAGGGGGCATCACTGAAGCTTTCTTT. It codes for CAISARAGGITEAFF.